The 3 T cell receptor beta chains given below trace back to one sample, sequenced in a study of T-cell reconstitution after alpha-beta-depleted transplantation in children. Unique molecular identifiers were incorporated during preparation of the TCRbeta library. Each CDR3 protein gets one entry after TCRdb re-called the PCR reads with MiXCR. The repertoire has about 900,000 distinct CDR3 sequences, about 30% of them found once; the top ten carry roughly 31%. Source: PBMCs, mostly from graft donor cells, taken 360 days after TCRalphabeta/CD19-depleted stem cell transplant. These receptors were collected from a boy younger than two who had a stem cell transplant for SCID, so the T cells may come from the graft donor.

The chain recombines TRBV29-1 with TRBJ2-1; 7 bases map to TRBD2. CDR3 length equals 14 residues. The J segment lost 0 bases and the V segment lost 6 bases, leaving 5 bases of the junction unmatched. The germline V gene has CDR1 SQVTM and CDR2 ANQGSEA. Here the CDR3 DNA reads TGCAGCGTCGACGGGAGGAGCTCCTACAATGAGCAGTTCTTC. It encodes CSVDGRSSYNEQFF.

The rearrangement joins TRBV20-1 to TRBJ2-1; D is perhaps TRBD2 (5 bases). The CDR3 spans 13 residues. Germline CDR1 DFQATT, CDR2 SNEGSKA (reference sequence). V was shortened by 3 bases and J by 5 bases, with 11 bases between the two germline ends. The CDR3 nucleotides are TGCAGTGCTAGCCGGCGGGTTCACAATGAGCAGTTCTTC. Translation: CSASRRVHNEQFF.

This clonotype was counted between two and nine times. The chain uses TRBV12-3 or TRBV12-4 and TRBJ1-6, with a possible D match to TRBD1 (5 bases). This CDR3 comprises 13 residues. Trimming took 2 bases from V and 10 from J, leaving 9 bases between them. Here the CDR3 DNA reads TGTGCCAGCAGTTTAAAGGAGGGGTCACCCCTCCACTTT. This codes for CASSLKEGSPLHF.